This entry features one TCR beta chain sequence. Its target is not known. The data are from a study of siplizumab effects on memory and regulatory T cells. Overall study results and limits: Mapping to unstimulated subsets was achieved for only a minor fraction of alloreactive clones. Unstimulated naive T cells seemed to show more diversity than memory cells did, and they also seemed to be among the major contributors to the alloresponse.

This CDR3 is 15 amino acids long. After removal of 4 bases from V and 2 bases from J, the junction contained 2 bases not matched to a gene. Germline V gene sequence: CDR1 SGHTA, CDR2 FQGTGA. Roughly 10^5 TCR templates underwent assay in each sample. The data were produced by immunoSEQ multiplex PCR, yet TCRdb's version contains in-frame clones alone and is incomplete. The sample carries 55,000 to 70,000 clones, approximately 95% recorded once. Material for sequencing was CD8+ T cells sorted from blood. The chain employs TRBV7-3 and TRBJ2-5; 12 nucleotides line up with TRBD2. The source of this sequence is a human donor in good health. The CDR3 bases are TGTGCCAGCAGCTGGGGACTAGCGGGTCAAGAGACCCAGTACTTC. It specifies CASSWGLAGQETQYF.